These 9 T cell receptor beta chains were all obtained from the same sample, sequenced in a study of shared clonotypes between healthy human individuals. Generated by immunoSEQ multiplex PCR, the TCRdb table keeps only in-frame clones and is missing some. Of around 1.9 million clones listed, roughly 91% are singletons. CD8 cells classed as naive were CD45RO-negative and positively selected for CCR7, excluding terminally differentiated effector memory CD45RA+ cells. Sequencing was performed on naive CD8+ T cells from PBMCs. These receptors were collected from a man younger than 35 in good health. Some clones in this sample may be carry-over from other donors' samples.

The V call is TRBV10-2, the J call TRBJ2-7, with 8 bases fitting TRBD2. Germline V gene lookup returns CDR1 WSHSY and CDR2 SAAADI. The CDR3 has 22 residues. J lost 0 bases, V lost 5 bases, and 27 bases had no gene match. CDR3 loop: CASSSRLSTGYPFSGDSYEQYF. The CDR3 nucleotides are TGCGCCAGCAGTAGTCGCCTATCCACCGGGTACCCCTTTAGCGGGGACTCCTACGAGCAGTACTTC.

This clone was observed once. CDR3 sequence (DNA): TGTGCCCGCGGACTAGCGGGAGGGATTTACAATGAGCAGTTCTTC. This encodes CARGLAGGIYNEQFF. The gene calls are TRBV30 and TRBJ2-1; 15 bases are shared with TRBD2. This CDR3 comprises 15 residues. CDR1 is GTSNPN and CDR2 is SVGIG in the germline V gene (reference sequence). J lost 4 bases, V lost 8 bases, and 6 bases had no gene match.

The chain couples TRBV5-6 to TRBJ2-7; weak D call: TRBD2 (6 bases). Trimming removed 0 bases at V and 0 bases at J, with 10 bases between. Germline V gives CDR1 SGHDT, CDR2 YYEEEE. The CDR3 sequence is 15 residues long. CDR3 sequence (DNA): TGTGCCAGCAGCTTGGGCGGGGCTCACTCCTACGAGCAGTACTTC. It is translated as CASSLGGAHSYEQYF.

The V and J genes are TRBV30 and TRBJ2-5; a possible D gene is TRBD2 (6 bases). The DNA end is more similar to TRBJ2-7, so the J call may be wrong. The CDR3 length is 14 residues. The germline V gene has CDR1 GTSNPN and CDR2 SVGIG (reference sequence). CDR3 coding DNA: TGTGCCTGGAGGCACCGGGGAGGCCCGAGCGAGCAGTACTTC. The encoded protein is CAWRHRGGPSEQYF.

This chain connects TRBV7-2 to TRBJ2-1; D possibly corresponds to TRBD1 (6 bases). From germline, CDR1 is SGHTA and CDR2 FQGNSA. The CDR3 has 15 amino acids. V was pared by 1 base and J by 5 bases, with 12 bases between. CDR3 sequence reads: CASSLGPGQNNEQFF. The CDR3 nucleotides are TGTGCCAGCAGCTTAGGTCCCGGACAGAACAATGAGCAGTTCTTC.

Turning to this clone: Other DNA sequences in this specimen translate into the identical CDR3. The rearrangement links TRBV5-8 to TRBJ1-5, with D maybe TRBD1 (5 bases). The germline V gene has CDR1 SGHTS and CDR2 YDEGEE. V dropped 1 base and J dropped 5 bases, with 10 bases sitting between them. This CDR3 region has 14 residues. For the CDR3, the DNA is TGTGCCAGCAGCTTGAGGCAGGGTTATCAGCCCCAGCATTTT. Protein product: CASSLRQGYQPQHF.

A single count supports this clone. The chain uses TRBV6-1 and TRBJ2-3; TRBD2 matches at 11 bases. The V gene end was trimmed by 11 bases and the J gene end by 4 bases; junction bases not matched to a gene: 8. CDR3 length equals 14 residues. Germline V lookup: CDR1 MNHNS, CDR2 SASEGT. CDR3: CASVSGRAPDTQYF. The CDR3 nucleotides are TGTGCCTCCGTTAGCGGGAGGGCCCCAGATACGCAGTATTTT.

V gene TRBV2 combines with J gene TRBJ2-5; 14 nucleotides align to TRBD2. The CDR3 extends over 16 amino acids. With 5 bases clipped from V and 1 base from J, the junction kept 3 bases outside the gene matches. CDR1 and CDR2 (germline): SNHLY, FYNNEI. The CDR3 reads CASSSGTSGGQETQYF. In nucleotides, the CDR3 is TGTGCCAGCAGTTCCGGGACTAGCGGGGGCCAAGAGACCCAGTACTTC.

The genes are TRBV7-9 and TRBJ2-3; perhaps TRBD2 as D (6 bases). The CDR3 has 14 amino acids. Germline V gene lookup returns CDR1 SEHNR and CDR2 FQNEAQ (reference sequence). The V gene lost 4 bases and the J gene lost 3 bases, with 11 bases spanning the gap. The CDR3 DNA follows: TGTGCCAGCAGCTCGGGACTCCGAACAGATACGCAGTATTTT. As protein: CASSSGLRTDTQYF.